This passage covers 30 T cell receptor beta chains from one sample sequenced in a study of blood T cell repertoires in COVID-19. Here immunoSEQ multiplex PCR was the method, and the copy in TCRdb shows in-frame clones only, minus some. The table has roughly 250,000 clones, approximately 86% seen once; the top ten hold roughly 1.7%. The material sequenced was PBMCs or T cells enriched from blood (not recorded which). Every receptor here comes from a woman aged 45-65 years who had recovered from COVID-19.

The chain combines TRBV5-1 with TRBJ2-1, with 11 bases identical to TRBD2. With V trimmed by 4 bases and J by 4 bases, 4 bases remained unmatched. This CDR3 has 15 amino acids. CDR1 is SGHRS, CDR2 YFSETQ, per germline. CDR3 coding DNA: TGCGCCAGCAGCGGCGGGACTAGCGGTTACAATGAGCAGTTCTTC. Translation gives CASSGGTSGYNEQFF.

The chain carries TRBV7-9 and TRBJ2-3, with 8 bases identical to TRBD2. This CDR3 contains 15 residues. Per the germline V gene, CDR1 is SEHNR and CDR2 is FQNEAQ (reference sequence). V gave up 3 bases and J gave up 3 bases; unmatched junction bases: 5. CDR3 sequence (DNA): TGTGCCAGCAGCTTTCGACGGGAGGGGACAGATACGCAGTATTTT. It is translated as CASSFRREGTDTQYF.

The chain has TRBV12-3 or TRBV12-4 and TRBJ1-5; weak D call: TRBD1 (5 bases). Trimming removed 6 bases at V and 6 bases at J, with 12 bases between. CDR3 length equals 13 residues. The CDR3 nucleotides read TGTGCCAGCAGCATGACAGAGATTCAGCCCCAGCATTTT. It yields the protein CASSMTEIQPQHF.

This chain connects TRBV20-1 to TRBJ2-7; 7 bases line up with TRBD1. The germline V gene encodes CDR1 DFQATT and CDR2 SNEGSKA (reference sequence). The CDR3 contains 11 residues. V shed 5 bases, J shed 3 bases, and the junction held 1 base outside the gene matches. The CDR3 loop is CSARDSYEQYF. The DNA for the CDR3 is TGCAGTGCTCGGGACAGCTACGAGCAGTACTTC.

The chain combines TRBV2 with TRBJ2-7; the match to TRBD2 covers 10 bases. There are 13 residues in the CDR3. CDR1 is SNHLY, CDR2 FYNNEI, per germline. J was trimmed by 1 base and V by 10 bases; bases with no gene match: 4. This CDR3 reads CATWTSGSYEQYF. The DNA for the CDR3 is TGTGCCACCTGGACTAGCGGATCCTACGAGCAGTACTTC.

The chain is built from TRBV7-5 and TRBJ2-1; the table's D gene call, TRBD1, was not cross checked with the DNA. TRBV7-5 is recorded as a pseudogene. The CDR3 covers 12 residues. The CDR3 DNA follows: TGTGCCAGAAGCAGTCAGGGGAATGAGCAGTTCTTC. This sequence encodes CARSSQGNEQFF.

The chain recombines TRBV10-3 with TRBJ1-2, with 8 bases matching TRBD1. This CDR3 is 14 amino acids long. The germline CDR1 and CDR2 sequences are ENHRY and SYGVKD. With 3 bases clipped from V and 5 bases from J, the junction kept 5 bases outside the gene matches. In nucleotides, the CDR3 is TGTGCCATCAGTGAACAGGGGGATCGGTATGGCTACACCTTC. Its protein product is CAISEQGDRYGYTF.

This chain uses TRBV5-1 with TRBJ2-3; TRBD2 matches 7 bases. Trimming at V came to 7 bases and at J to 4 bases, leaving 9 bases not matched to a gene. The CDR3 has 14 amino acids. Germline V gene sequence: CDR1 SGHRS, CDR2 YFSETQ. The CDR3 sequence: CASSEGGPSDTQYF. In DNA form, the CDR3 reads TGCGCCAGCTCCGAGGGAGGGCCATCAGATACGCAGTATTTT. Based on the CDR3 plus reference TRBV5-1 and TRBJ2-3, the full variable domain is KAGVTQTPRYLIKTRGQQVTLSCSPISGHRSVSWYQQTPGQGLQFLFEYFSETQRNKGNFPGRFSGRQFSNSRSEMNVSTLELGDSALYLCASSEGGPSDTQYFGPGTRLTVL.

The chain links TRBV6-5 to TRBJ1-1, with D maybe TRBD1 (5 bases). There are 10 residues in the CDR3. V gave up 5 bases and J gave up 8 bases, with 6 bases separating them. The V gene's germline CDR1 is MNHEY and CDR2 SVGAGI. The CDR3 reads CASSQGEAFF. In DNA, the CDR3 is TGTGCCAGCAGTCAGGGAGAAGCTTTCTTT.

In its sample, this clone was seen a few times. The chain joins TRBV10-3 to TRBJ2-3; the match to TRBD2 covers 14 bases. This CDR3 has 16 residues. Germline V gives CDR1 ENHRY, CDR2 SYGVKD. V shed 4 bases and J 5 bases; nucleotides not matched to a gene: 5. The CDR3 spells CAISGGLAGVIDTQYF. CDR3 coding DNA: TGTGCCATCAGTGGGGGACTAGCGGGAGTGATAGATACGCAGTATTTT.

The chain joins TRBV28 to TRBJ1-5; 9 nucleotides agree with TRBD1. Trimming removed 3 bases from V and 8 bases from J; junction bases left unmatched: 8. The CDR3 runs to 15 residues. Germline CDR1 is MDHEN and CDR2 is SYDVKM. CDR3 sequence: CASSLEGQGREPQHF. CDR3 nucleotides: TGTGCCAGCAGTTTGGAAGGACAGGGGAGGGAGCCCCAGCATTTT. Looking up the rest from reference TRBV28 and TRBJ1-5 gives the full variable domain: DVKVTQSSRYLVKRTGEKVFLECVQDMDHENMFWYRQDPGLGLRLIYFSYDVKMKEKGDIPEGYSVSREKKERFSLILESASTNQTSMYLCASSLEGQGREPQHFGDGTRLSIL.

The V gene is TRBV3-1 (or the pseudogene TRBV3-2), the J gene TRBJ2-6; D is unresolved. CDR3 length: 17 amino acids. Germline CDR1 is LGHDT and CDR2 is YNNKEL (reference sequence). Trimming stripped 0 bases from V and 2 bases from J, with 11 bases between. The CDR3 bases are TGTGCCAGCAGCCAAGATATGGCGGTTCCTGGGGCCAACGTCCTGACTTTC. Translation: CASSQDMAVPGANVLTF.

V gene TRBV9 combines with J gene TRBJ2-3, with TRBD2 identical over 7 bases. V lost 7 bases to trimming and J lost 2 bases; unmatched junction nucleotides: 4. The germline V gene encodes CDR1 SGDLS and CDR2 YYNGEE. CDR3 length equals 13 residues. The CDR3 spells CASERDPTDTQYF. CDR3 in DNA: TGTGCCAGCGAGCGGGACCCCACAGATACGCAGTATTTT.

This sequence joins TRBV30 and TRBJ1-6; D is undetermined. The CDR3 loop spans 19 amino acids. In germline, CDR1 is GTSNPN, CDR2 SVGIG (reference sequence). Trimming removed 0 bases from V and 8 bases from J, with 26 bases in between. CDR3 sequence: CAWSVFSAGAGSAYSPLHF. CDR3 bases: TGTGCCTGGAGTGTATTTTCGGCAGGCGCAGGATCGGCCTATTCACCCCTCCACTTT.

V and J are TRBV28 and TRBJ2-1, with TRBD2 matching 10 bases. V lost 7 bases to trimming and J lost 5 bases; unmatched junction nucleotides: 11. CDR3 length: 16 residues. The germline V gene has CDR1 MDHEN and CDR2 SYDVKM. The CDR3 DNA sequence: TGTGCCAGCATCCCTCCGGGACTAGCGTCCCACAATGAGCAGTTCTTC. Translated, it gives CASIPPGLASHNEQFF.

This sequence joins TRBV7-2 and TRBJ2-2; a possible D gene is TRBD2 (5 bases). Trimming left V 2 bases short and J 0 bases short, with 13 bases between. This CDR3 is 17 amino acids long. Germline values: CDR1 SGHTA, CDR2 FQGNSA. The CDR3 DNA is TGTGCCAGCAGCTTAATGATTCGGGGAGCGAACACCGGGGAGCTGTTTTTT. Translated: CASSLMIRGANTGELFF. Variable domain in full (rest from reference TRBV7-2 and TRBJ2-2): GAGVSQSPSNKVTEKGKDVELRCDPISGHTALYWYRQSLGQGLEFLIYFQGNSAPDKSGLPSDRFSAERTGGSVSTLTIQRTQQEDSAVYLCASSLMIRGANTGELFFGEGSRLTVL.

The chain employs TRBV6-5 and TRBJ1-2, with a possible D match to TRBD1 (6 bases). Germline assignment: CDR1 MNHEY and CDR2 SVGAGI. The CDR3 runs 14 residues. The V end lost 6 bases, the J end lost 6 bases, and 17 bases lay between the germline ends. CDR3 DNA sequence: TGTGCCAGCAGAACCTACAGGGTTGAAGATGGCTACACCTTC. Amino acid sequence: CASRTYRVEDGYTF.

Here the CDR3 reads CASSLGGGRGNTIYF. CDR3 DNA sequence: TGTGCCAGCAGCTTAGGCGGGGGGCGCGGAAACACCATATATTTT. The V gene is TRBV11-2, the J gene TRBJ1-3, with D possibly matching TRBD1 (6 bases). The CDR3 spans 15 residues. Trimming stripped 1 base from V and 4 bases from J, with 11 bases between. The germline V gene encodes CDR1 SGHAT and CDR2 FQNNGV.

This clone was found once. The rearrangement uses TRBV28 and TRBJ1-2; D unresolved. Trimming took off 2 bases at V and 2 bases at J, with 12 bases between the two ends. CDR1 MDHEN and CDR2 SYDVKM come from the germline V gene. The CDR3 extends over 15 amino acids. The CDR3 bases are TGTGCCAGCAGTTTAATCAGTTCGGGGAACTATGGCTACACCTTC. Its translation: CASSLISSGNYGYTF.

The chain employs TRBV6-5 and TRBJ1-1; TRBD1 might be the D (6 bases). Germline-derived CDR1 and CDR2 are MNHEY and SVGAGI. V was clipped by 7 bases and J by 11 bases, with 14 bases between them. The CDR3 is 11 amino acids. This CDR3 is CASKGVERAFF. The CDR3, as DNA: TGTGCCAGCAAGGGGGTGGAGCGGGCTTTCTTT.

The chain has TRBV19 and TRBJ2-3; 7 bases fit TRBD1. Unmatched junction bases numbered 6, after V lost 3 bases and J lost 3 bases. Germline V gene data show CDR1 as LNHDA and CDR2 as SQIVND (reference sequence). The CDR3 consists of 15 residues. This chain's CDR3 is CASSIQGQPTDTQYF. CDR3 DNA sequence: TGTGCCAGTAGTATTCAGGGACAGCCAACAGATACGCAGTATTTT.

The V gene is TRBV19, the J gene TRBJ2-6, with D perhaps TRBD2 (6 bases). Germline assignment: CDR1 LNHDA and CDR2 SQIVND (reference sequence). The CDR3 length is 15 residues. V was pared by 3 bases and J by 3 bases, with 9 bases between. CDR3 DNA sequence: TGTGCCAGTAGTATGTTGGGGGGTGGGGCCAACGTCCTGACTTTC. Translating it yields CASSMLGGGANVLTF.

CDR3 nucleotides: TGTGCCACCACAGGGGAGAGAAATCAGCCCCAGCATTTT. Its protein product is CATTGERNQPQHF. The genes are TRBV10-3 and TRBJ1-5; 7 nucleotides match TRBD1. V shed 10 bases, J shed 4 bases, and the junction held 7 bases outside the gene matches. Germline V gene sequence: CDR1 ENHRY, CDR2 SYGVKD. The CDR3 length is 13 residues.

CDR3 sequence: CASRPRDRATDTQYF. CDR3 nucleotide sequence: TGCGCCAGCCGACCAAGGGACAGGGCCACAGATACGCAGTATTTT. The V and J genes are TRBV5-1 and TRBJ2-3; 9 nucleotides agree with TRBD1. This CDR3 has 15 residues. Germline loops: CDR1 SGHRS, CDR2 YFSETQ. The junction had 8 bases not matched to a gene; V was cut back by 7 bases and J by 2 bases.

The chain employs TRBV5-1 and TRBJ2-1, with 10 bases lining up with TRBD2. Losses at the gene ends were 2 bases for V and 6 bases for J; bases not matched to a gene: 11. Germline V gene lookup returns CDR1 SGHRS and CDR2 YFSETQ. This CDR3 contains 17 residues. Here the CDR3 DNA reads TGCGCCAGCAGCTTCCGGCTAGCGGGAGCGCCCCTCAATGAGCAGTTCTTC. This encodes CASSFRLAGAPLNEQFF.

The chain joins TRBV30 to TRBJ1-1; 8 nucleotides match TRBD1. CDR3 length: 12 amino acids. Trimming removed 4 bases from V and 11 bases from J; junction bases left unmatched: 9. Germline CDR1 reads GTSNPN; CDR2 reads SVGIG (reference sequence). Here the CDR3 reads CAWKIGTGPAFF. In DNA, the CDR3 is TGTGCCTGGAAGATTGGGACAGGCCCCGCTTTCTTT.

This rearrangement joins TRBV27 to TRBJ2-1; 13 bases line up with TRBD2. The CDR3 runs 15 residues. With V trimmed by 3 bases and J by 10 bases, 6 bases remained unmatched. CDR1 MNHEY and CDR2 SMNVEV come from the germline V gene (reference sequence). The CDR3 region has the DNA TGTGCCAGCAGTTTCGGACTAGCGGGAGCTCTGGAGCAGTTCTTC. Protein sequence: CASSFGLAGALEQFF.

This clone has only one observation. The chain joins TRBV2 to TRBJ1-5; D may be TRBD1 (6 bases). The CDR3 contains 13 residues. Germline lookup yields CDR1 SNHLY and CDR2 FYNNEI. The V and J ends lost 6 bases and 8 bases respectively, with 14 bases between them. CDR3 loop: CASRGHPGKPQHF. The CDR3 nucleotides are TGTGCCAGCAGGGGACACCCGGGCAAGCCCCAGCATTTT.

The chain joins TRBV27 to TRBJ1-2; 9 bases are shared with TRBD1. The germline V gene encodes CDR1 MNHEY and CDR2 SMNVEV (reference sequence). This CDR3 spans 14 amino acids. With 2 bases clipped from V and 8 bases from J, the junction kept 6 bases outside the gene matches. Here the CDR3 DNA reads TGTGCCAGCAGTTTAAACCGACAGGGGGTAGGCTACACCTTC. Protein sequence: CASSLNRQGVGYTF.

The rearrangement joins TRBV28 to TRBJ2-5; D perhaps matches TRBD2 (6 bases). With 5 bases removed from V and 4 bases from J, the gap between germline ends came to 14 bases. CDR1 is MDHEN, CDR2 SYDVKM, per germline. This CDR3 contains 14 residues. The DNA for the CDR3 is TGTGCCAGCAGTCTCGAGACTAGGAGAGAGACCCAGTACTTC. Amino acids: CASSLETRRETQYF.